This entry lists 2 T cell receptor beta chains sequenced from one sample in a study of T cell responses to AZD1222 COVID-19 vaccine (dated by TCRdb to the early 2020s). The sample's time point label is to be understood as: baseline before first vaccination. Receptor amplification or capture employed the immunoSEQ multiplex PCR assay. TCRdb retrieved this table from immuneACCESS and kept in-frame rearrangements only. Not all clones are present; in checked studies, unresolved V genes account for under half, and no reason is known for the remainder. The sample table on file contains more than 110,000 clones. The ten largest clones take up about 2.2% of the sample. Sequencing was done on a sample of peripheral blood. The receptors originated from an adult in good health.

This chain connects TRBV27 to TRBJ2-5; D is perhaps TRBD1 (5 bases). The CDR3 contains 15 residues. V was trimmed by 2 bases and J by 3 bases, leaving 13 bases between them. Germline V gene data show CDR1 as MNHEY and CDR2 as SMNVEV (reference sequence). The CDR3 DNA follows: TGTGCCAGCAGTTTAATTTGGACGGACAAAGAGACCCAGTACTTC. Protein product: CASSLIWTDKETQYF.

V is TRBV24-1 and J is TRBJ2-3; 9 positions match TRBD1. Trimming at V came to 4 bases and at J to 4 bases, leaving 8 bases not matched to a gene. This CDR3 region has 16 residues. Looked up from germline, CDR1 is KGHDR and CDR2 is SFDVKD. In DNA, the CDR3 is TGTGCCACCAGTGACACCGGGACAGGGCTGCCAGATACGCAGTATTTT. Protein: CATSDTGTGLPDTQYF.